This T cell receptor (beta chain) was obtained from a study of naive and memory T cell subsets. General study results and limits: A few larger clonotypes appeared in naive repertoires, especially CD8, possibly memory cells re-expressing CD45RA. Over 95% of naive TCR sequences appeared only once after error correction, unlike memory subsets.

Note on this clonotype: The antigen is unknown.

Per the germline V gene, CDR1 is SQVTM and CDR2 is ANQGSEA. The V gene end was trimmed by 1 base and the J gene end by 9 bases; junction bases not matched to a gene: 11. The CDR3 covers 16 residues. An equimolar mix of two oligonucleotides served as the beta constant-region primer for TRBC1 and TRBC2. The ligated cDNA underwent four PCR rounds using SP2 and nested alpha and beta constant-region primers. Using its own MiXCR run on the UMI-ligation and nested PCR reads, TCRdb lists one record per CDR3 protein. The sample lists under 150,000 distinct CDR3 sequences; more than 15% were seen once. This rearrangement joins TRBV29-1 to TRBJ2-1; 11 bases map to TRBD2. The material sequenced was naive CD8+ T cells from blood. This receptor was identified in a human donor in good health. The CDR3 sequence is CSVEAAGLAADAEQFF. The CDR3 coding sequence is TGCAGCGTTGAAGCTGCGGGACTAGCGGCCGACGCTGAGCAGTTCTTC.